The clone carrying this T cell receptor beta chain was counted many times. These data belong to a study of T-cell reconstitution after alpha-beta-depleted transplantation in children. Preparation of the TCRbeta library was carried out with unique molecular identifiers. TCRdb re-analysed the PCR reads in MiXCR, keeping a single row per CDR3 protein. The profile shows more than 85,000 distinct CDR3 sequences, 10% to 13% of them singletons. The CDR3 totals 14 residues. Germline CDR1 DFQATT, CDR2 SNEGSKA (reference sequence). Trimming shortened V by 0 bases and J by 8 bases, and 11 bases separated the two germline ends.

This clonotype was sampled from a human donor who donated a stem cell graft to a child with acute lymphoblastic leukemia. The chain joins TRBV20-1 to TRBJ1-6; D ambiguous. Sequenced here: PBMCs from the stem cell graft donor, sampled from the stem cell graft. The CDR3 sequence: CSARDVAGYSPLHF. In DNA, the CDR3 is TGCAGTGCTAGAGATGTGGCGGGGTATTCACCCCTCCACTTT.